This T cell receptor beta chain was recorded in a study of blood T cell repertoires in COVID-19. Study context: The United States, Italy and Spain supplied acute and convalescent COVID-19 samples. Sources were T cells, B-cell-depleted T cells, or PBMCs; the material itself was cDNA or gDNA.

Germline V gives CDR1 SGHKS, CDR2 YYEKEE (reference sequence). V lost 2 bases and J 10 bases, leaving 15 bases between the germline ends. The CDR3 length is 13 residues. In the authors' methods: Reference gene primer amplification gave estimated nucleated cell counts. TCRdb keeps only in-frame clones here, not all; method: immunoSEQ multiplex PCR. That table supplies the V and J calls and clone size; D and trimming were determined from the DNA. The sample lists approximately 220,000 clones, 80% to 90% occurring once. The rearrangement uses TRBV5-5 and TRBJ1-2; D may be TRBD1 (5 bases). Sequencing was performed on peripheral blood. The source is a man aged 60-69 years who had recovered from COVID-19. CDR3 loop: CASSFQGSGLYTF. The CDR3 DNA is TGTGCCAGCAGCTTCCAGGGCTCCGGGCTCTACACCTTC.